One and the same sample provided the 6 T cell receptor beta chains below, sequenced in a study of shared clonotypes between healthy human individuals. Assay: immunoSEQ multiplex PCR; the TCRdb copy retains only in-frame clones and omits some. The data show around 1.5 million clones, approximately 98% seen once. The sequenced sample consisted of naive CD4+ T cells sorted from blood. Regarding subset: CD45RA+ positively selected. These receptors all stem from a man aged 25 to 40 in good health.

V gene TRBV6-5 combines with J gene TRBJ1-1; weak D call: TRBD1 (5 bases). This CDR3 has 14 residues. Per the germline V gene, CDR1 is MNHEY and CDR2 is SVGAGI. Trimming shortened V by 2 bases and J by 0 bases, and 7 bases separated the two germline ends. CDR3 amino acids: CASSYGAMNTEAFF. CDR3 coding DNA: TGTGCCAGCAGTTACGGGGCGATGAACACTGAAGCTTTCTTT.

The V call is TRBV20-1, the J call TRBJ1-1; no clear D. The length of the CDR3 is 10 residues. Trimming took off 7 bases at V and 1 base at J, with 4 bases between the two ends. Germline V gene sequence: CDR1 DFQATT, CDR2 SNEGSKA (reference sequence). The CDR3 loop reads CSGSNTEAFF. The CDR3, as DNA: TGCAGTGGCTCGAACACTGAAGCTTTCTTT.

J is TRBJ2-1 and V is TRBV7-9; perhaps TRBD2 as D (6 bases). The length of the CDR3 is 15 residues. Trimming cost V 5 bases and J 2 bases, with 13 bases left between them. Per the germline V gene, CDR1 is SEHNR and CDR2 is FQNEAQ (reference sequence). The CDR3 DNA reads as TGTGCCAGCAGCCCTAGCCGGGGGACCTACAATGAGCAGTTCTTC. Encoded protein: CASSPSRGTYNEQFF.

CDR3 residues: CASSEVGAGELFF. The CDR3 DNA reads TGTGCCAGCAGTGAAGTGGGAGCCGGGGAGCTGTTTTTT. This sequence joins TRBV2 and TRBJ2-2; a weak D match, TRBD2 (5 bases). Germline assignment: CDR1 SNHLY and CDR2 FYNNEI. V shed 1 base and J shed 6 bases, with 6 bases lying between them. The CDR3 spans 13 residues.

This chain uses TRBV30 with TRBJ2-7, with 8 bases identical to TRBD2. Looked up from germline, CDR1 is GTSNPN and CDR2 is SVGIG (reference sequence). This CDR3 region has 13 residues. V gave up 4 bases and J gave up 4 bases; unmatched junction bases: 6. The CDR3: CAWTREALYEQYF. The CDR3, as DNA: TGTGCCTGGACGCGGGAGGCCTTGTACGAGCAGTACTTC.

J is TRBJ2-1 and V is TRBV6-6, with no clear D. Germline-derived CDR1 and CDR2 are MNHNY and SVGAGI (reference sequence). Trimming left V 6 bases short and J 8 bases short, with 17 bases between. The length of the CDR3 is 14 residues. CDR3 nucleotides: TGTGCCAGCAGGCAGCCCCCCACGGTCGATGAGCAGTTCTTC. Residues: CASRQPPTVDEQFF.